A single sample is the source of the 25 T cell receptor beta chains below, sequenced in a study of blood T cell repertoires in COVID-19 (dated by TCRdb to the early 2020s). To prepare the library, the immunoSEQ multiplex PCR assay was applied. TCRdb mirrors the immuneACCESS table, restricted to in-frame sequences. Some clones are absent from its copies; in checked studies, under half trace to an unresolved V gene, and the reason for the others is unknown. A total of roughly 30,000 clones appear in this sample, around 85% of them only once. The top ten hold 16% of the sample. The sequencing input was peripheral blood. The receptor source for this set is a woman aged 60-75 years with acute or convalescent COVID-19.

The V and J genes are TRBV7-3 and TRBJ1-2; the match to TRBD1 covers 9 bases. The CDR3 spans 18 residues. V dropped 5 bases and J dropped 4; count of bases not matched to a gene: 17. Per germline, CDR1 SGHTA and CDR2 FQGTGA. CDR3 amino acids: CASSPDAGQGKFIYGYTF. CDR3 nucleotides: TGTGCCAGCAGCCCCGACGCGGGACAGGGAAAATTCATCTATGGCTACACCTTC.

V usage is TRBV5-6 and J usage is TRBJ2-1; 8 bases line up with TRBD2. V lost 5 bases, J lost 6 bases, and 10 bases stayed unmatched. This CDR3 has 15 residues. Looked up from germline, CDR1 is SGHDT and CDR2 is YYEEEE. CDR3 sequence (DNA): TGTGCCAGCAGGTTTCGCTCAGGACTAGCCAATGAGCAGTTCTTC. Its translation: CASRFRSGLANEQFF.

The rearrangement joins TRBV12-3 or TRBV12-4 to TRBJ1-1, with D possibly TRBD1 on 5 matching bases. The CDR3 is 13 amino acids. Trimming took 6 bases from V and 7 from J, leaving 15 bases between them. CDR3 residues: CASSLNLQGEAFF. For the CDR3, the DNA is TGTGCCAGCAGCCTTAACCTCCAGGGTGAAGCTTTCTTT.

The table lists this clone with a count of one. In nucleotides, the CDR3 is TGTGCCACCAGGACAGGGGGGAGTTGGGGCTACACCTTC. This gives the protein CATRTGGSWGYTF. The J gene is TRBJ1-2, the V gene TRBV2, with 10 bases aligning to TRBD1. CDR1 SNHLY and CDR2 FYNNEI come from the germline V gene. The CDR3 is 13 residues long. V was pared by 10 bases and J by 8 bases, with 10 bases of the junction left unmatched.

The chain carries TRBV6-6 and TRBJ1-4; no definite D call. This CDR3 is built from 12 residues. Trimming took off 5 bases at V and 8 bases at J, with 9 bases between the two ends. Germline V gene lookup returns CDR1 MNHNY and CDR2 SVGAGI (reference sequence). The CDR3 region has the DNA TGTGCCAGCAGTAGCCTTCCGGAAAAACTGTTTTTT. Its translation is CASSSLPEKLFF.

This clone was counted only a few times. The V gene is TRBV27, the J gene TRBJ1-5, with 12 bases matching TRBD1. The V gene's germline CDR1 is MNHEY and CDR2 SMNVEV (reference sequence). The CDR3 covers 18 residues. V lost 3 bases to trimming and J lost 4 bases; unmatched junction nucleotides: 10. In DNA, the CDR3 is TGTGCCAGCAGTTTTAGGGGACAGGGGGCTGTAGGGAATCAGCCCCAGCATTTT. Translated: CASSFRGQGAVGNQPQHF.

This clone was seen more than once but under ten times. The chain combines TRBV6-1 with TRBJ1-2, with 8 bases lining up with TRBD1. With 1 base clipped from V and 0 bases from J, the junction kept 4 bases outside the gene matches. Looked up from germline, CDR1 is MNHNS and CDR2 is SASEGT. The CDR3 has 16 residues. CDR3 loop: CASSEGDRRANYGYTF. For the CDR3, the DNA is TGTGCCAGCAGTGAAGGGGACAGGAGGGCTAACTATGGCTACACCTTC.

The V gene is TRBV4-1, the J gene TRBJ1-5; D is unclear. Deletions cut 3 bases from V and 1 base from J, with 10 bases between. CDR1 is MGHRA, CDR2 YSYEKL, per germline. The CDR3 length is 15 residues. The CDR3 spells CASSHGDGSNQPQHF. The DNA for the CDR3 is TGCGCCAGCAGCCATGGAGACGGAAGCAATCAGCCCCAGCATTTT.

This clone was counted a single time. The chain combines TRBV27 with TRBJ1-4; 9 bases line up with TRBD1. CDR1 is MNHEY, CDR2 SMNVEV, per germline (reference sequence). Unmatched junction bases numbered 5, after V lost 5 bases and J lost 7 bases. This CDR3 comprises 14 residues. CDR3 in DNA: TGTGCCAGCAGTAGCAGACAGGGGGGTGAAAAACTGTTTTTT. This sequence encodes CASSSRQGGEKLFF.

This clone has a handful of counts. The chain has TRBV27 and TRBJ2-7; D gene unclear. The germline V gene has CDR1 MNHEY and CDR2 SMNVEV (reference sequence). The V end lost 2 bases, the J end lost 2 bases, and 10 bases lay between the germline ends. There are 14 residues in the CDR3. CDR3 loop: CASSLGGPTYEQYF. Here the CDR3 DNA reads TGTGCCAGCAGTTTAGGCGGTCCGACCTACGAGCAGTACTTC.

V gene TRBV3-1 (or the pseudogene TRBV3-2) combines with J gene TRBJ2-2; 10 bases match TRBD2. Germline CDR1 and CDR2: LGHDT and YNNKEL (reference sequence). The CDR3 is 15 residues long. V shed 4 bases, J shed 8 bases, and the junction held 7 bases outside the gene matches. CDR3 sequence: CASSPWTSGKGELFF. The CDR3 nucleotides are TGTGCCAGCAGCCCCTGGACTAGCGGAAAAGGGGAGCTGTTTTTT.

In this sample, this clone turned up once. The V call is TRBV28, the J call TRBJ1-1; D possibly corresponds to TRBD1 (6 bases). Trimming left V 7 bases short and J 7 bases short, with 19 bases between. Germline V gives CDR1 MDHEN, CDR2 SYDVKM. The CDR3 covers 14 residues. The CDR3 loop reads CASTPRGYRSEAFF. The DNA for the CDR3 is TGTGCCAGCACCCCGAGGGGGTACCGGAGTGAAGCTTTCTTT.

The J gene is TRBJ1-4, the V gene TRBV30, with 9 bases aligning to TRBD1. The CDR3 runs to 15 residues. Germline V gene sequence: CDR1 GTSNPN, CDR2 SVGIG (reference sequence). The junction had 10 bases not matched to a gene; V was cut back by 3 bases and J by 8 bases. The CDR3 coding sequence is TGTGCCTGGAGACGTCAAGGGACAGGGACGGAAAAACTGTTTTTT. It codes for CAWRRQGTGTEKLFF.

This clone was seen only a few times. The CDR3 DNA follows: TGTGCCAGCAGCCTAGACTCCCGAAGCGTCGGGCAGTACTTC. Protein: CASSLDSRSVGQYF. The V gene is TRBV3-1 (or the pseudogene TRBV3-2), the J gene TRBJ2-7, with D uncertain. The CDR3 has 14 residues. Germline CDR1 LGHDT, CDR2 YNNKEL (reference sequence). V dropped 4 bases and J dropped 9 bases, with 19 bases sitting between them.

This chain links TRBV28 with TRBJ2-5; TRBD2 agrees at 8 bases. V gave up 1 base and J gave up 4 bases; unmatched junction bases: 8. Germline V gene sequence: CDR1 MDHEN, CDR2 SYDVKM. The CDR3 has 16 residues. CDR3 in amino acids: CASSLYGGGFAETQYF. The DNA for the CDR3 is TGTGCCAGCAGTTTATACGGGGGGGGATTTGCAGAGACCCAGTACTTC. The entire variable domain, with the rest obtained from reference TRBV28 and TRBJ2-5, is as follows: DVKVTQSSRYLVKRTGEKVFLECVQDMDHENMFWYRQDPGLGLRLIYFSYDVKMKEKGDIPEGYSVSREKKERFSLILESASTNQTSMYLCASSLYGGGFAETQYFGPGTRLLVL.

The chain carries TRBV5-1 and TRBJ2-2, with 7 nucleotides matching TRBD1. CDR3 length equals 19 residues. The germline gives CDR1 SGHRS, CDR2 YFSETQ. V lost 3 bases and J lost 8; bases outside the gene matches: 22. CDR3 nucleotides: TGCGCCAGCAGCTCAGGACAGGAGTTTCCCTCCGTCGAGGCTGGGGAGCTGTTTTTT. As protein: CASSSGQEFPSVEAGELFF.

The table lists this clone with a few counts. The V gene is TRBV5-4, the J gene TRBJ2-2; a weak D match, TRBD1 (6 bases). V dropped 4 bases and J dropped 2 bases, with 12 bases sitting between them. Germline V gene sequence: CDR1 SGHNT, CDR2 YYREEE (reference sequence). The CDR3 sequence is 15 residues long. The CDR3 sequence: CASSPGAGNTGELFF. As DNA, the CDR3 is TGTGCCAGCAGCCCAGGGGCTGGAAACACCGGGGAGCTGTTTTTT.

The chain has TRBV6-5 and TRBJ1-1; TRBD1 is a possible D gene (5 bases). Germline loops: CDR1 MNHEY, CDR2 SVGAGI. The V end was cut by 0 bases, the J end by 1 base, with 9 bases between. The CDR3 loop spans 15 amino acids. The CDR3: CASSYSSRANTEAFF. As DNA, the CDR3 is TGTGCCAGCAGTTACTCGTCCAGGGCGAACACTGAAGCTTTCTTT.

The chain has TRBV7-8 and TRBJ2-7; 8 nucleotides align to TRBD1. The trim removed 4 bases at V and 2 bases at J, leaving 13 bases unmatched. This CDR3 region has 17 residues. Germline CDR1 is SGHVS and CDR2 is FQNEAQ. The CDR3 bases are TGTGCCAGCAGCTCACACGGACAGGGAGTCGGGGCCTACGAGCAGTACTTC. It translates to CASSSHGQGVGAYEQYF. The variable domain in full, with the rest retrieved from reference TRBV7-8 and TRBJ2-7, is GAGVSQSPRYKVAKRGQDVALRCDPISGHVSLFWYQQALGQGPEFLTYFQNEAQLDKSGLPSDRFFAERPEGSVSTLKIQRTQQEDSAVYLCASSSHGQGVGAYEQYFGPGTRLTVT.

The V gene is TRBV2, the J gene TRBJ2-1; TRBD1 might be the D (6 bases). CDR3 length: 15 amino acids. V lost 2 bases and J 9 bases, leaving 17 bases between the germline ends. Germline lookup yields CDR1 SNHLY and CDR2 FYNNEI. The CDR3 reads CASSEHQPGQGEQFF. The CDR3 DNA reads TGTGCCAGCAGTGAACATCAACCGGGACAAGGTGAGCAGTTCTTC.

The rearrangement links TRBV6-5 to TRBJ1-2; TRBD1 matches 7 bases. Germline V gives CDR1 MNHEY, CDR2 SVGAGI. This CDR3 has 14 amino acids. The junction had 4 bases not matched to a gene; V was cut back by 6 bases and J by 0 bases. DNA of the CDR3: TGTGCCAGCAGCCGGGACAGAGCTAACTATGGCTACACCTTC. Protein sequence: CASSRDRANYGYTF.

The DNA for the CDR3 is TGTGCCAGCAGTTACTCGAGAGGGAACTACAATGAGCAGTTCTTC. Translated: CASSYSRGNYNEQFF. This sequence joins TRBV6-2 or TRBV6-3 and TRBJ2-1; possibly TRBD2 for D (5 bases). V was shortened by 0 bases and J by 3 bases, with 9 bases between the two germline ends. CDR3 length: 15 amino acids. CDR1 and CDR2 from the germline V gene are MNHEY and SVGEGT.

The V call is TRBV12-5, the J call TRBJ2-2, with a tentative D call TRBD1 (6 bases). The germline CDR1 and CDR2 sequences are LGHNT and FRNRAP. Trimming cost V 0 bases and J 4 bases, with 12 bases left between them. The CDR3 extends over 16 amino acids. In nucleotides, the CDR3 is TGTGCTAGTGGTTTGGTATGGTCAGGGGTCACCGGGGAGCTGTTTTTT. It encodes CASGLVWSGVTGELFF.

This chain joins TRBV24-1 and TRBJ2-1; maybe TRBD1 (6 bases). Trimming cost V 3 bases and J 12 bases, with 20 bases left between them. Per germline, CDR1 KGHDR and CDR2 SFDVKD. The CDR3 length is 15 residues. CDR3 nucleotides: TGTGCCACCAGTGATCCGGGACATCTCCTCATGGGGCAGTTCTTC. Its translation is CATSDPGHLLMGQFF.

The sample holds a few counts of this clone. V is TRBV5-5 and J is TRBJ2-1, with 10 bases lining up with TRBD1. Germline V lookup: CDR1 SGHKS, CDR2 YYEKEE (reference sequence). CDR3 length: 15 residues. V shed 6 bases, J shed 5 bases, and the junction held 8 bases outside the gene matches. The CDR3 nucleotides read TGTGCCAGCATGCGATCCGGGACAGGGGACAATGAGCAGTTCTTC. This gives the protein CASMRSGTGDNEQFF. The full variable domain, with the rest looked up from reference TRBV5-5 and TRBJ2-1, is DAGVTQSPTHLIKTRGQQVTLRCSPISGHKSVSWYQQVLGQGPQFIFQYYEKEERGRGNFPDRFSARQFPNYSSELNVNALLLGDSALYLCASMRSGTGDNEQFFGPGTRLTVL.